A single sample is the source of the 13 T cell receptor delta chains below, sequenced in a study of gamma-delta chains in newborns, infants, children. TCRdb re-called clones from the reads via CATT. The sample holds under 3,500 delta-chain clones, 35% to 55% seen once. The sample here was blood, taken at baseline. These receptor sequences come from a child who received the measles vaccine.

The table lists this clone with a few counts. The chain combines TRDV1 with TRDJ1; 9 bases line up with TRDD3. Trimming cost V 0 bases and J 8 bases; bases outside gene matches: 25. Germline values: CDR1 TSWWSYY, CDR2 QGS. The CDR3 is made up of 21 amino acids. The CDR3 loop is CALGELGPSTYWGKDIWKLIF. The CDR3, as DNA: TGTGCTCTTGGGGAACTAGGCCCAAGCACTTACTGGGGGAAAGATATATGGAAACTCATCTTT.

With respect to this clone: A read error may be the cause here, since a much bigger clone is one base away. In DNA form, the CDR3 reads TGTGCCTTCCCCCGCTTCTACGCCGATAAACTCATCTTT. Its translation: CAFPRFYADKLIF. The V gene is TRDV3, the J gene TRDJ1; D not resolved. Deletions cut 3 bases from V and 3 bases from J, with 14 bases between. Germline CDR1 is TVYSNPD and CDR2 is GDNSRS (reference sequence). The CDR3 length is 13 residues. Full variable domain (rest looked up from reference TRDV3 and TRDJ1): CDKVTQSSPDQTVASGSEVVLLCTYDTVYSNPDLFWYRIRPDYSFQFVFYGDNSRSEGADFTQGRFSVKHILTQKAFHLVISPVRTEDSATYYCAFPRFYADKLIFGKGTRVTVEP.

The gene calls are TRDV1 and TRDJ1; 10 nucleotides match TRDD3. Trimming removed 4 bases from V and 2 bases from J; junction bases left unmatched: 22. The CDR3 covers 21 residues. Germline V CDR1 and CDR2: TSWWSYY, QGS. CDR3 sequence reads: CALGAIPLLGDNGLKTDKLIF. The CDR3 DNA follows: TGTGCTCTTGGGGCGATACCTCTGCTGGGGGATAATGGGCTTAAAACCGATAAACTCATCTTT.

In regard to this clone: Just one base apart from a much larger clone, this may be a read error. At the DNA level, this CDR3 is encoded by other sequences in the same sample as well. The chain combines TRAV29/DV5 with TRDJ1, with 7 nucleotides matching TRDD2. Germline lookup yields CDR1 NSMFDY and CDR2 ISSIKDK. The CDR3 has 20 amino acids. The CDR3 spells CAASGFRSYGAGFYTDKLIF. CDR3 nucleotide sequence: TGTGCAGCGAGCGGTTTCCGTTCCTACGGGGCTGGGTTCTACACCGATAAACTCATCTTT.

The chain uses TRDV2 and TRDJ1; D is uncertain. The germline V and J ends were trimmed by 3 bases and 0 bases, with 16 bases remaining between them. Germline V CDR1 and CDR2: GEAIGNYY, EKD. CDR3 size: 16 residues. In DNA, the CDR3 is TGTGCCTGTGACGCCGTCCCGAGAACGTACACCGATAAACTCATCTTT. Protein product: CACDAVPRTYTDKLIF.

As regards this clone: A read error may produce the germline difference seen at one junction end. The chain couples TRDV1 to TRDJ1; no clear D gene. This CDR3 has 17 amino acids. Germline CDR1 reads TSWWSYY; CDR2 reads QGS. CDR3 sequence reads: CALGEVRQAHGSDKLIF. CDR3 DNA sequence: TGTGCTCTTGGGGAAGTCCGACAGGCCCACGGAAGTGATAAACTTATCTTT.

The chain uses TRDV2 and TRDJ3; possible D gene TRDD3, 5 bases. Germline loops: CDR1 GEAIGNYY, CDR2 EKD. The CDR3 runs to 18 residues. Between the trimmed V and J ends, which lost 0 bases and 0 bases, there was a span of 11 bases. The CDR3 DNA reads TGTGCCTGTGACACCGCTGGGCGATTCTCCTGGGACACCCGACAGATGTTTTTC. Its protein is CACDTAGRFSWDTRQMFF.

Remarks on this clone: A single base separates this from a much larger clone, so it may be a read error. The chain recombines TRDV1 with TRDJ1, with a possible D match to TRDD3 (5 bases). Germline loops: CDR1 TSWWSYY, CDR2 QGS. This CDR3 comprises 18 residues. This chain's CDR3 is CALGPPGAPIRHTDKPIF. CDR3 nucleotides: TGTGCTCTTGGGCCTCCGGGGGCCCCCATACGACACACCGATAAACCCATCTTT.

In the case of this clone: Being one base from a much bigger clone, this may be a read error. J is TRDJ1 and V is TRAV29/DV5; 7 positions match TRDD2. CDR1 is NSMFDY, CDR2 ISSIKDK, per germline. The CDR3 runs to 20 residues. V gave up 0 bases and J gave up 3 bases; unmatched junction bases: 23. CDR3 protein: CAASGFRSYGAGFYADKLIF. The CDR3 DNA reads as TGTGCAGCAAGCGGTTTCCGTTCCTACGGGGCTGGGTTCTACGCCGATAAACTCATCTTT.

Notes on this clone: The same CDR3 arises from other DNA sequences in this sample as well. J is TRDJ1 and V is TRDV1; TRDD3 agrees at 10 bases. CDR3 length: 21 amino acids. Trimming at V came to 0 bases and at J to 0 bases, leaving 16 bases not matched to a gene. The germline V gene encodes CDR1 TSWWSYY and CDR2 QGS. The CDR3 DNA reads as TGTGCTCTTGGGGAACTAGGCCCGTCTCAACTGGGGGATGATGACACCGATAAACTCATCTTT. Its protein is CALGELGPSQLGDDDTDKLIF.

Remarks on this clone: This may arise from a read error, as a much more abundant clone is one base away. The chain joins TRDV3 to TRDJ1; D unclear. This CDR3 spans 13 amino acids. Germline V gene sequence: CDR1 TVYSNPD, CDR2 GDNSRS (reference sequence). Trimming took off 3 bases at V and 0 bases at J, with 11 bases between the two ends. Here the CDR3 DNA reads TGTGCCTTCCTCCGCTTCTACACCGATAAACTCATCTTT. Protein sequence: CAFLRFYTDKLIF.

Notes on this clone: This clone may be a read error of a much larger clone one base away. This chain connects TRDV1 to TRDJ1; D possibly corresponds to TRDD3 (6 bases). This CDR3 spans 20 amino acids. Germline V lookup: CDR1 TSWWSYY, CDR2 QGS. CDR3 DNA sequence: TGTGCTCTTGGGGAACTAGGGGACTGGGACCCCTCTCCGTACACCGATGAACTCATCTTT. It yields the protein CALGELGDWDPSPYTDELIF.

The chain links TRDV1 to TRDJ1; 7 bases are shared with TRDD3. V lost 1 base, J lost 8 bases, and 10 bases stayed unmatched. Germline values: CDR1 TSWWSYY, CDR2 QGS. This CDR3 has 15 amino acids. CDR3: CALGEPLLGIRKLIF. The CDR3 nucleotides are TGTGCTCTTGGGGAACCATTACTGGGGATCCGGAAACTCATCTTT.